This TCR beta chain was observed in a study of T cell changes during pregnancy in multiple sclerosis (dated by TCRdb to about 2019). For context, the study as a whole: In women with multiple sclerosis, the researchers looked at how the T cell repertoire shifted as pregnancy progressed.

Libraries were built with the immunoSEQ multiplex PCR assay. TCRdb stores this immuneACCESS table with in-frame sequences only. Part of the clones is absent; in the studies checked, under half of the shortfall reflects unresolved V genes, and no reason is known for the rest. This sample has 70,000 to 75,000 clones in its table, and roughly 92% of those were observed once. Roughly 2% of the sample is in the top ten clones. For this chain, trimming is 2 bases at the V end and 3 bases at the J end, and the number of junction bases without a gene match is 2. CDR1 and CDR2, looked up from the germline V gene, are SGHRS and YFSETQ. The CDR3 holds 13 amino acids from the cysteine to the phenylalanine. This entry keeps only the CDR3 DNA: 39 bases, framed from base 1. Note on this clone: The target of this receptor is not known. There are no base qualities to consult, and no much larger clone falls within one base.

The source was peripheral blood, collected in the second trimester of pregnancy. This clonotype was obtained from a female donor with multiple sclerosis, enrolled in a pregnancy study. Recombination connected TRBV5-1 to TRBJ2-7, with 7 central nucleotides matching TRBD2. The CDR3 region: CASSFSGHYEQYF. Here is the DNA: TGCGCCAGCAGCTTTAGCGGGCACTACGAGCAGTACTTC.